This T cell receptor (beta chain) came from a study of T cells in localized non-small cell lung cancer. Study results and caveats: Tumor showed lower T cell clonality than uninvolved adjacent lung, where it was highest. Heterogeneity cannot be ruled out, as sequencing used one tumor region only. Adjacent lung had a median around 60 of the 100 largest tumor clones. Longer overall survival accompanied higher blood T cell density.

Repertoires were generated with immunoSEQ multiplex PCR, while TCRdb's copy carries only in-frame clones and drops some. This table holds tens of thousands of clones, more than 75% found once. Worth noting for this clone: The target antigen is unknown.

The origin of this receptor is a man aged 35 to 69 with stage I lung adenocarcinoma. Sample: peripheral blood, taken before any cancer treatment.

Written as DNA, the CDR3 is TGTGCCAGCCGGGACATCGCCCCTCTAAATAAGTTCTTC. Its translation: CASRDIAPLNKFF. V usage is TRBV6-1 and J usage is TRBJ2-1; D might be TRBD1 (6 bases). Trimming pared 8 bases from V and 14 bases from J, leaving 22 bases between. This CDR3 spans 13 amino acids. The germline CDR1 and CDR2 sequences are MNHNS and SASEGT.